This paragraph covers one T cell receptor beta chain sequence. Its antigen is as yet unknown. Other DNA sequences in this sample translate to the same CDR3. The sample comes from a study of shared clonotypes between healthy human individuals. Study findings and constraints: Investigators expected sequencing depth to affect clonotype sharing among donors.

Donors included only healthy HIV-negative adults lacking recent acute infections or vaccinations. Germline loops: CDR1 SGHVS, CDR2 FQNEAQ. The CDR3 covers 16 residues. The junction had 2 bases not matched to a gene; V was cut back by 3 bases and J by 0 bases. The repertoire was sequenced with immunoSEQ multiplex PCR; TCRdb's copy has only in-frame clones and lacks some. Of around 2.1 million clones listed, 95% are singletons. V is TRBV7-8 and J is TRBJ1-6; 7 bases fit TRBD1. Sequencing was done on a sample of naive CD4+ T cells sorted from blood. Regarding subset: CD45RA+ positively selected. This TCR was sampled from a man between 18 and 29 years old in good health. For the CDR3, the DNA is TGTGCCAGCAGCTTGGGACAGAGCTCCTATAATTCACCCCTCCACTTT. It yields the protein CASSLGQSSYNSPLHF. The complete variable domain, with remaining parts taken from reference TRBV7-8 and TRBJ1-6, reads GAGVSQSPRYKVAKRGQDVALRCDPISGHVSLFWYQQALGQGPEFLTYFQNEAQLDKSGLPSDRFFAERPEGSVSTLKIQRTQQEDSAVYLCASSLGQSSYNSPLHFGNGTRLTVT.